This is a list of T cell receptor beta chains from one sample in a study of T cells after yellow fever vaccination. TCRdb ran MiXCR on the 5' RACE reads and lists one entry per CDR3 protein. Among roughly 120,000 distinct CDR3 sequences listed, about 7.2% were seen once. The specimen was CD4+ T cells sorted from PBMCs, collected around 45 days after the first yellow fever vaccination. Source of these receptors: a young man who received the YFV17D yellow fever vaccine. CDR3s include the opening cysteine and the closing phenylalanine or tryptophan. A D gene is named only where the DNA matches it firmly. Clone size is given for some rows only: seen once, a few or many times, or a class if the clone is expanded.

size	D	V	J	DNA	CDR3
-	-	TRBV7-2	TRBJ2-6	TGTGCCAGCAGCCCCAGGGTTTTTGGGGCCAACGTCCTGACTTTC	CASSPRVFGANVLTF
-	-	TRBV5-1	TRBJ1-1	TGCGCCAGCAGCTCTGGGGAGACTGAAGCTTTCTTT	CASSSGETEAFF
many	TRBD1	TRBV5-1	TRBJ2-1	TGCGCCAGCAGCGGGACAGGGGGGACCTACAATGAGCAGTTCTTC	CASSGTGGTYNEQFF
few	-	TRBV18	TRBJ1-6	TGTGCCAGCTCACCACGTACAGAAAGGTCACCCCTCCACTTT	CASSPRTERSPLHF
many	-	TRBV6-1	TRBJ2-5	TGTGCCAGCAGTAGAGGGACGGGTCAAGAGACCCAGTACTTC	CASSRGTGQETQYF
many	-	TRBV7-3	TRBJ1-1	TGTGCCAGCAGCCCCGGACACGCGAACACTGAAGCTTTCTTT	CASSPGHANTEAFF
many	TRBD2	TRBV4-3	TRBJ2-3	TGCGCCAGCAGCCAGGGCTCCACTAGCGGCTCAACAGATACGCAGTATTTT	CASSQGSTSGSTDTQYF
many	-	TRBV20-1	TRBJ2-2	TGCAGTGCGGTCGACCAGAGGAAGCTGTTTTTT	CSAVDQRKLFF
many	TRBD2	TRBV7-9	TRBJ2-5	TGTGCCAGCAGCTTATCGGCGTGGGGGGGGAAACAAGAGACCCAGTACTTC	CASSLSAWGGKQETQYF
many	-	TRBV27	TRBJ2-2	TGTGCCAGCAGTCCATACGGGGGGCTGAACACCGGGGAGCTGTTTTTT	CASSPYGGLNTGELFF
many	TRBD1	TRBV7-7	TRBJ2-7	TGTGCCAGCAGCAGGGACAGGGTTGGAGAGCAGTACTTC	CASSRDRVGEQYF
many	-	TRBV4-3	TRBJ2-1	TGCGCCAGCAGCCAAGATTGGGGCTGGATCGGCAATGAGCAGTTCTTC	CASSQDWGWIGNEQFF
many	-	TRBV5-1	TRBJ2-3	TGCGCCAGCAGCCCCGGGGGCGACACAGATACGCAGTATTTT	CASSPGGDTDTQYF